This record covers a single T cell receptor beta chain. The antigen it binds to is not known. No much larger clone exists at a distance of one base, and base qualities are not known. The protocol used for the library was 5' RACE. The instrument given in TCRdb is NextSeq 500. In the TCR library protocol, unique molecular identifiers were attached to individual cDNA molecules to correct for PCR bias and sequencing error. Both TCR alpha and beta chains were sequenced, and tight co-correlation was observed between alpha and beta sequence abundances in each sample. As for how the authors treated the data: Decombinator V4 was used to perform V gene, J gene and CDR3 annotation of TCR sequences. Expanded TCRs were defined as changing significantly between any two time points under a Poisson model with p below 0.0001. TCR abundances were normalised to the total number of TCRs sequenced in each sample and reported as counts per million. TRAV1-2 paired with TRAJ12, TRAJ20 or TRAJ33 defined MAIT TCRs, while TRAV10 paired with TRAJ18 defined iNKT TCRs. VDJdb, accessed 1 November 2021, was searched for CMV, EBV and SARS-CoV-2 annotated TCRs, with TCRs annotated for multiple antigens excluded. The public reads were reanalyzed by TCRdb: fastp trimming at Q25, MiXCR alignment, in-frame beta chains only. A single entry per CDR3 protein holds the most common genes and DNA from its merged rows. What appears here as the V and J calls and clone size reflects TCRdb's work, not the paper's. The sample table holds about 44,000 distinct CDR3 sequences, of which about 23% were seen once. The ten largest clones represent around 4.6% of the sample.

The record originates from a study of early T cells in non-severe SARS-CoV-2 infection (dated by TCRdb to the early 2020s). At the level of the whole study: Bulk RNA from unsorted whole blood was used for TCR sequencing, so alpha and beta chains could not be paired. What the research found in general, with its limitations: VDJdb matching was skewed toward anti-spike CD8 responses and likely underestimated virus-specific expansions by missing private and CD4 specificities.

Set within a cohort of healthcare workers in London, UK, this nested case-control study involved weekly PCR testing of nasopharyngeal swabs along with blood sampling. Healthcare workers were recruited between 23 and 31 March 2020, during the week of the UK lockdown, and were followed weekly for up to about 15 weeks. V is shortened by 0 bases, J by 0 bases, and the region joining them spans 14 bases. Reading the germline V gene (reference sequence) gives CDR1 MNHEY and CDR2 SMNVEV. From the cysteine up to the phenylalanine, the CDR3 has a length of 17 residues. Solely the CDR3 DNA is kept, with 51 bases framed from the first base.

The sample in question was whole blood, obtained at baseline. The rearrangement joined TRBV27 to TRBJ2-5, with no reliable assignment of the D segment. The TCR originated in an adult who was a healthcare worker with PCR-confirmed SARS-CoV-2 infection or an uninfected control (not recorded which). Read as DNA, the sequence is TGTGCCAGCAGTTTATCGGGTTTGGGCGGCTACCAAGAGACCCAGTACTTC. It codes for CASSLSGLGGYQETQYF.